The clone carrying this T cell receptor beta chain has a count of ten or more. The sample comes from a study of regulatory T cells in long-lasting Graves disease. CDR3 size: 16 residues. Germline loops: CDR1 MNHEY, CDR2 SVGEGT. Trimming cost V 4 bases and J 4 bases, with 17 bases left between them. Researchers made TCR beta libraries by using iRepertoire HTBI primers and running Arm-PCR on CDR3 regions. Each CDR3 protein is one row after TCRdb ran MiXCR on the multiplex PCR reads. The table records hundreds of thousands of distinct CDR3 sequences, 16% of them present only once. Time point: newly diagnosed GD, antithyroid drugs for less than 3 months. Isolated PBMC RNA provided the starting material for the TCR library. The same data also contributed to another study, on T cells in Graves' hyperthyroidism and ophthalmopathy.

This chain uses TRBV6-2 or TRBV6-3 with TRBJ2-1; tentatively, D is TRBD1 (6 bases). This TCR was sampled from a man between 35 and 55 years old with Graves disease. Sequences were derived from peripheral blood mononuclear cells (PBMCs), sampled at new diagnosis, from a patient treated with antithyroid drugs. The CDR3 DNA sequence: TGTGCCAGCAGTTCCTACCAGGGGTCGGGGTACAATGAGCAGTTCTTC. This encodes CASSSYQGSGYNEQFF.